Given below is one T cell receptor beta chain in context. This receptor's antigen is unknown. No base quality values were provided; no much bigger clone lies one nucleotide off. Separate amplification of TCR alpha and beta chain libraries was performed from the second PCR step onward. To determine each donor's CMV status, fresh PBMCs were stimulated overnight with CMV viral lysate, and IFNgamma production from CD4+ T cells was then assessed. Miltenyi beads were used first to positively select CD4 T cells, and CD8 T cells were then positively selected from the CD4-negative fraction. After staining for CD3, CD4, CD8, CD45RA, CD27 and a live/dead dye, cells were sorted on a BD Aria II into four subsets based on CD45RA and CD27. Three healthy volunteers provided blood, and each donor's sample was split into CD4 and CD8 T cells and then further divided into four differentiation subsets. About 110 ml of peripheral blood was taken from each donor, and PBMC were separated by density-gradient centrifugation on Ficoll-Paque PLUS. Sorted cells were lysed in RLT buffer, and RNA was extracted with a Qiagen RNeasy kit and stored at -80°C.

Library creation used UMI-ligation and nested PCR. The beta constant-region primer consisted of an equimolar mixture of two oligonucleotides that together covered TRBC1 and TRBC2. Four rounds of PCR, combining the SP2 primer with nested alpha and beta constant-region primers, were used to amplify the ligated cDNA. T4 RNA ligase 1 ligated a single-stranded oligonucleotide carrying the SP2 primer and a 12-nucleotide UMI to the cDNA 3' end. Incubation of the ligation reaction was carried out at 16 degrees C for about 19-25 hours. To avoid over-amplification, PCR2 was usually performed as a SYBR Green qPCR and halted once a predetermined threshold was reached. Apart from the first purification, every purification step used Agencourt AMPure XP magnetic beads. Library quantification was done by Qubit, followed by a TapeStation check on which the main peak was expected at around 650 bp. Pooled libraries were sequenced on an Illumina MiSeq with v2 2x251 paired-end kits, typically giving about 0.85-2 million reads per sample. Each sample's library went into the pool at roughly 4.4 nM, and about 5-8% PhiX was added to help with cluster recognition. The source study handled its data this way. V and J genes were assigned to Demultiplexor-processed FASTQ reads by Decombinator through tag matching, with a single base-pair mismatch being allowed. By using UMIs, Collapsinator corrected both sequencing errors and the frequency errors caused by PCR heterogeneity. TCRs were translated and CDR3s were extracted from the conserved cysteine to the FGXG phenylalanine by CDR3Translator, with non-productive sequences being flagged. Repertoires were subsampled to equal numbers of UMI-defined TCRs before Gini, Shannon entropy and inverse Simpson indices were calculated. Clonotype abundance distributions were fitted to a power law by maximum likelihood within the linear range. On one naive CD8 sample, the pipeline and MIGEC gave similar UMI counts, unique TCR numbers and clonal distributions. One analysis removed from the naive repertoire any naive TCRs that were also found in any memory subset from the same donor. The repertoires were searched for 5,500 to 8,000 CMV-associated CDR3 sequences that had been compiled from VDJdb and a published dataset. TCRdb redid the processing of the public reads, applying fastp at Q25 and MiXCR, and retained in-frame beta chains. Merged by CDR3 protein, the rows form single entries marked with the most common genes and DNA. The authors' filters were not applied to this entry. The sample records over 130,000 distinct CDR3 sequences, about 20% of which are singletons. The ten top clones hold roughly 0.6% of the sample.

This sample stems from a study of naive and memory T cell subsets (dated by TCRdb to about 2017). Regarding the study in general: Sorted naive and memory T cell subsets from peripheral blood were analyzed in the study using a UMI-based, open-source pipeline for TCR alpha and beta sequencing. IgG serology results and the functional CMV T cell responses were in complete agreement. RNA was DNase-treated and reverse transcribed with TCR constant-region primers, mostly using SuperScript III.

Looking up the germline V gene yields CDR1 MNHNS and CDR2 SASEGT. The CDR3 goes from the cysteine to the phenylalanine over 15 residues. Of the read, only the CDR3 DNA is kept; its 45 bases are in frame from base 1. Trimmed from V: 8 bases; trimmed from J: 0 bases; junction bases lacking a gene match: 7. Overall study outcomes, separate from this receptor: TCR abundance followed a power law whose exponent differed between naive and memory subsets but was consistent across the three individuals. RNA-based TCR counts may be influenced by expression changes linked to T cell activation and differentiation. After error correction, over 95% of naive TCR sequences appeared only once, giving much steeper abundance distributions than memory subsets. The repertoire findings for the naive and memory subsets could not be validated against a ground truth, as none was available. In both CD4 and CD8 cells, a rise in Gini index and a fall in Shannon and inverse Simpson diversity were observed from naive through CM, EM and EMRA. A few larger clonotypes were present in naive repertoires, particularly the CD8 repertoires, and these clonotypes were possibly memory cells re-expressing CD45RA. Each clonotype was defined as a single alpha or beta chain sequence rather than as a paired alpha/beta receptor.

Sequencing used naive CD8+ T cells from blood. The cell subset or site tag for this specimen amounts to: naive T cells, CD45RA high CD27+. The chain employs TRBV6-1 and TRBJ1-1; the junction holds 9 bases that match TRBD1. The clonotype comes from a human donor in good health. The sequence in DNA is TGTGCCAGCGGTTGGACAGGGGACCTGAACACTGAAGCTTTCTTT. Its protein product is CASGWTGDLNTEAFF.